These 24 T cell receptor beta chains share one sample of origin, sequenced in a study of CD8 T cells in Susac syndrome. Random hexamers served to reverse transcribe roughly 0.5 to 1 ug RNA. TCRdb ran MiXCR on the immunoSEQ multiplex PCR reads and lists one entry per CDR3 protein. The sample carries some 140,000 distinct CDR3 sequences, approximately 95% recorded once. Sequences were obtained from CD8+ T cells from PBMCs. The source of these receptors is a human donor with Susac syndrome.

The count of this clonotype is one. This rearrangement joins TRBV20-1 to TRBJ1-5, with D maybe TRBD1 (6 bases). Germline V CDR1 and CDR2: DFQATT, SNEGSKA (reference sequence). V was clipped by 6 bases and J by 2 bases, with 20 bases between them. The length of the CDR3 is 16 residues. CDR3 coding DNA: TGCAGTGCCCAAGAGGGGGGGATAGGGGGCAATCAGCCCCAGCATTTT. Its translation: CSAQEGGIGGNQPQHF.

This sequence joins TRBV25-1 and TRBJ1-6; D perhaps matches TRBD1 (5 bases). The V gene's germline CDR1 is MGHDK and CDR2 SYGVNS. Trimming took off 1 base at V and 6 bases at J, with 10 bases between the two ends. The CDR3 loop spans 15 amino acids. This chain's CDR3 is CASSEWDGGNSPLHF. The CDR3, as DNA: TGTGCCAGCAGTGAATGGGACGGTGGTAATTCACCCCTCCACTTT.

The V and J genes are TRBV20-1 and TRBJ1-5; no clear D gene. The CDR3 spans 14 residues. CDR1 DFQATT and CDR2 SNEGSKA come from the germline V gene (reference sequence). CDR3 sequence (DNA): TGCAGCGCCGCCTTACTACGGGGCAATCAGCCCCAGCATTTT. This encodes CSAALLRGNQPQHF.

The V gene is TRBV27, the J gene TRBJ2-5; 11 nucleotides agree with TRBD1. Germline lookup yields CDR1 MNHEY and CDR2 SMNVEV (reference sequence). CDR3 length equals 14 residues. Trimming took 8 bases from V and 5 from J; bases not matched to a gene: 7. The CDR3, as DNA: TGTGCCAGCGGCTCCGGGACAGGGGGGGAGACCCAGTACTTC. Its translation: CASGSGTGGETQYF.

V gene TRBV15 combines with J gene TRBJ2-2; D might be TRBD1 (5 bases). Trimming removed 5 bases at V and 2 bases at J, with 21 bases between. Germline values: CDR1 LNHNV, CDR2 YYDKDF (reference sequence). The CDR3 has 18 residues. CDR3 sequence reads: CATSPPESWGPNTGELFF. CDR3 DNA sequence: TGTGCCACCAGCCCCCCCGAGTCGTGGGGCCCAAACACCGGGGAGCTGTTTTTT. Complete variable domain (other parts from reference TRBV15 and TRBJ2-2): DAMVIQNPRYQVTQFGKPVTLSCSQTLNHNVMYWYQQKSSQAPKLLFHYYDKDFNNEADTPDNFQSRRPNTSFCFLDIRSPGLGDTAMYLCATSPPESWGPNTGELFFGEGSRLTVL.

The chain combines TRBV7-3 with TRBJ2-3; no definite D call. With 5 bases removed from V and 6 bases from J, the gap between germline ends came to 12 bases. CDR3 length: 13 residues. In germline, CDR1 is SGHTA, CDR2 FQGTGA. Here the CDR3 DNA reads TGTGCCAGCAGCCCAAACGTCGGGGATACGCAGTATTTT. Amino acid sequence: CASSPNVGDTQYF.

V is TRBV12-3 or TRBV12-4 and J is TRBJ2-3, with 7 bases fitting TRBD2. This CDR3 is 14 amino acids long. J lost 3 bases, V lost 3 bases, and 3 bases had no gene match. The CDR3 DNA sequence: TGTGCCAGCAGTTTCCAGGGAGGGACAGATACGCAGTATTTT. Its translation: CASSFQGGTDTQYF.

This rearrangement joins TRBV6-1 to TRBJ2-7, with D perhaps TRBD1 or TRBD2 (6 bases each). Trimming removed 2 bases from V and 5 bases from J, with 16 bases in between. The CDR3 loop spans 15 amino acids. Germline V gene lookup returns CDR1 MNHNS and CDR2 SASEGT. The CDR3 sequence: CASSERGLMVNEQYF. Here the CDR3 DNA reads TGTGCCAGCAGTGAACGGGGGCTGATGGTAAACGAGCAGTACTTC.

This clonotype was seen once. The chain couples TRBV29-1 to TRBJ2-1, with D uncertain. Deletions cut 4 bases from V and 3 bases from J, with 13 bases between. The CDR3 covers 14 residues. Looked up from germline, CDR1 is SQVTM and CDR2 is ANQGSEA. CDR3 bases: TGCAGCGTTGCCGGCCAGTTGAGCTACAATGAGCAGTTCTTC. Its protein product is CSVAGQLSYNEQFF.

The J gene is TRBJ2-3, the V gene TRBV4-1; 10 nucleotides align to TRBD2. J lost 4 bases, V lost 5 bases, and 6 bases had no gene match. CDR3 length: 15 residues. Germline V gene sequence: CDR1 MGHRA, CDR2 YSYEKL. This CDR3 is CASSESGRVADTQYF. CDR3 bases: TGCGCCAGCAGCGAGAGCGGGAGGGTCGCAGATACGCAGTATTTT.

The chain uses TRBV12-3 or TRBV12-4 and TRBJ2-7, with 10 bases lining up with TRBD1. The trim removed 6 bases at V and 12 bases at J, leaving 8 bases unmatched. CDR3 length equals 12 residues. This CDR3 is CASSHGTGVGYF. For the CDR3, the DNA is TGTGCCAGCAGCCACGGGACAGGGGTAGGGTACTTC.

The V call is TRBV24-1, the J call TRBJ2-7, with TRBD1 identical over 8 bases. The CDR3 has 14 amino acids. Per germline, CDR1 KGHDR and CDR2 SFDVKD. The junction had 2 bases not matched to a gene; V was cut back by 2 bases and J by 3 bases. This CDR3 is CATSDSGTGYEQYF. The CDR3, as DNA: TGTGCCACCAGTGATTCCGGGACAGGCTACGAGCAGTACTTC.

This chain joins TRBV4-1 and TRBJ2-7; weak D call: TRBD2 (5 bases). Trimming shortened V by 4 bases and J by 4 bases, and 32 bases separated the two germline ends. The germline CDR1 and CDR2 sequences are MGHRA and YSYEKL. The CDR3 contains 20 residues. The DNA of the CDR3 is TGCGCCAGCAGCCCATTTACTAGTGGGTCTTTAGTGGAGCCACAATACGAGCAGTACTTC. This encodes CASSPFTSGSLVEPQYEQYF.

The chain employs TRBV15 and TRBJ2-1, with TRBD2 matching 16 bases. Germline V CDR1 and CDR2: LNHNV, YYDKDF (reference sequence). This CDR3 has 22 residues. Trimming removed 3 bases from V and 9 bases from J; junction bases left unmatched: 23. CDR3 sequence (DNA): TGTGCCACCAGCAGTCATGGGACTAGCGGGAGGGGACCTACCATCAGGGGGGGTGAGCAGTTCTTC. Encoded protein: CATSSHGTSGRGPTIRGGEQFF.

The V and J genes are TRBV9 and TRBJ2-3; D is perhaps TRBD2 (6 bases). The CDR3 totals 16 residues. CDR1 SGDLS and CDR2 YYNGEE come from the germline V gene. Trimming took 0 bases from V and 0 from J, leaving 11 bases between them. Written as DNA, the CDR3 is TGTGCCAGCAGCGTAGCCGGGACTTCTAGCACAGATACGCAGTATTTT. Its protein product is CASSVAGTSSTDTQYF.

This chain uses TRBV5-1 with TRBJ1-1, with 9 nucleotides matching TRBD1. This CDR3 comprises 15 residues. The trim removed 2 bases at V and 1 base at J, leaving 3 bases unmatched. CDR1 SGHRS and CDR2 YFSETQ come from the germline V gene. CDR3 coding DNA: TGCGCCAGCAGCTTTAGGACAGGGGCGAACACTGAAGCTTTCTTT. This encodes CASSFRTGANTEAFF.

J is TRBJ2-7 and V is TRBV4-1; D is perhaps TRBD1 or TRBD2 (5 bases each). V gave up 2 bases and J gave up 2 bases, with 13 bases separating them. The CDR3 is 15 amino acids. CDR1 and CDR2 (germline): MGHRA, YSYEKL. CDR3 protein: CASSQSGPITYEQYF. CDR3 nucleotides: TGCGCCAGCAGCCAATCGGGACCGATAACCTACGAGCAGTACTTC.

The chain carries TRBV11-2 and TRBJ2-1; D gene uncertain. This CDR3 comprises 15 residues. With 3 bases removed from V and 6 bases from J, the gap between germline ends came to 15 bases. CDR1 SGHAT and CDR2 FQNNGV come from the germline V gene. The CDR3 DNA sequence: TGTGCCAGCAGCTTTGACCCCAAACGGTGCAATGAGCAGTTCTTC. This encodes CASSFDPKRCNEQFF.

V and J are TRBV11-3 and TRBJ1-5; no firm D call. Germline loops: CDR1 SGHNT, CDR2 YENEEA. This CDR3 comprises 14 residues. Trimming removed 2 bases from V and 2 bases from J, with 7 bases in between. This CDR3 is CASSLSSGNQPQHF. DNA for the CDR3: TGTGCCAGCAGCTTAAGCAGTGGCAATCAGCCCCAGCATTTT.

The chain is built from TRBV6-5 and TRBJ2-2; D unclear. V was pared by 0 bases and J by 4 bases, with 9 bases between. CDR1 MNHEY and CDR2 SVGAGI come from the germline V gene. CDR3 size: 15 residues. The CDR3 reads CASSYSPGATGELFF. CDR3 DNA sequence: TGTGCCAGCAGTTACTCTCCGGGTGCCACCGGGGAGCTGTTTTTT.

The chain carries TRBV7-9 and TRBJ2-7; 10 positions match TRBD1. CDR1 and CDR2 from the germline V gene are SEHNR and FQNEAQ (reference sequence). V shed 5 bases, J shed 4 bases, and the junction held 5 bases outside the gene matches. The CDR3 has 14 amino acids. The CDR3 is CASSLPGQGYEQYF. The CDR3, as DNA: TGTGCCAGCAGCCTCCCGGGACAGGGGTACGAGCAGTACTTC.

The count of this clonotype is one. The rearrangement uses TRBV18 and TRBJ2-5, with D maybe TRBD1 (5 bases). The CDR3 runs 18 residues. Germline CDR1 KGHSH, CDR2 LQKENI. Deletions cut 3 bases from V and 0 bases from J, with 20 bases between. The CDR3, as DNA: TGTGCCAGCTCACCGGCGGATAACAGGTCTTCGTACCAAGAGACCCAGTACTTC. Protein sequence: CASSPADNRSSYQETQYF.

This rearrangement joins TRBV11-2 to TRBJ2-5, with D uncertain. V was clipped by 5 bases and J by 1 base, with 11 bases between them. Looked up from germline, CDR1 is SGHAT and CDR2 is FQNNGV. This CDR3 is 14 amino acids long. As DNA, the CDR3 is TGTGCCAGCAGCCCACCGTGGCGCCAAGAGACCCAGTACTTC. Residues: CASSPPWRQETQYF.

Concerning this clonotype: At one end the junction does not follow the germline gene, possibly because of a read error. The CDR3 DNA reads as TGTGCCAGCAACCTCGGAGAACTAGCTCCGAAGACCGGGGAGCTGTTTTTT. Encoded protein: CASNLGELAPKTGELFF. This chain connects TRBV28 to TRBJ2-2; weak D call: TRBD2 (6 bases). The CDR3 has 17 amino acids. Germline CDR1 reads MDHEN; CDR2 reads SYDVKM.